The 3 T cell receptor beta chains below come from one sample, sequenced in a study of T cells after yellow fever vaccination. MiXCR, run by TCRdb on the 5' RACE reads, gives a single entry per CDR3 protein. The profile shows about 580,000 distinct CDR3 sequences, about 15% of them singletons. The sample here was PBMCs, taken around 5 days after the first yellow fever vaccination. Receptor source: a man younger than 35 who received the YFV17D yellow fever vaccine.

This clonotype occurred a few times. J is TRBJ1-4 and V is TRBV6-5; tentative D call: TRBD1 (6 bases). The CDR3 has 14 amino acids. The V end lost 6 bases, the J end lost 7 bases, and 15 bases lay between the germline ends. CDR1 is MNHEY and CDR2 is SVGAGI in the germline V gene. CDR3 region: CASSLDRLSEKLFF. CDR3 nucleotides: TGTGCCAGCAGCTTAGACAGGTTGAGTGAAAAACTGTTTTTT.

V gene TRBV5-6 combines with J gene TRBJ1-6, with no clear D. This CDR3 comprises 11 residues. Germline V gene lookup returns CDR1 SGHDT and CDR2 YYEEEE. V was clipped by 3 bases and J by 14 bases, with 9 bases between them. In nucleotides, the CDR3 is TGTGCCAGCAGCTCCCTAGGGTCCCTCCACTTT. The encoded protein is CASSSLGSLHF.

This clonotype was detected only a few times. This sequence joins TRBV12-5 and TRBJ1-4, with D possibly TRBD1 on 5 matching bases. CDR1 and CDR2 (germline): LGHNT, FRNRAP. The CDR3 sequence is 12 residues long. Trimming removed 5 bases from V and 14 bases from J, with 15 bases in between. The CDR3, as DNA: TGTGCTAGTGGTCAACACAGGTCTCGGCTGTTTTTT. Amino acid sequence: CASGQHRSRLFF.